The T cell receptor beta chain described here comes from a study of read filtering for tumor transcriptome and immune sequencing. As for the study in general: Whole-transcriptome libraries were prepared after DNase treatment.

Notes on the study in general: In IR-seq, single-read clonotypes were roughly 80% of clonotypes but around 4% of reads.

The germline V gene encodes CDR1 SEHNR and CDR2 FQNEAQ (reference sequence). The CDR3 runs 15 residues. V was clipped by 5 bases and J by 3 bases; unmatched bases: 6. This clonotype was observed at least ten times. Its specificity is unknown. The library was built from roughly 400 ng RNA with molecular barcoded adaptors for alpha/delta and beta/gamma chains. TCRdb reanalysed the reads using MiXCR and keeps one entry per CDR3 protein. The sample has nearly 60,000 distinct CDR3 sequences; approximately 13% are singletons. Sequenced input: a population of CD138-negative cells sorted from bone marrow. This clonotype originated in a donor at least 40 years old with multiple myeloma. The V call is TRBV7-9, the J call TRBJ2-7; 11 nucleotides line up with TRBD1. In DNA form, the CDR3 reads TGTGCCAGCAGCCCCTACGGGACAGGGGGCTACGAGCAGTACTTC. Protein: CASSPYGTGGYEQYF.